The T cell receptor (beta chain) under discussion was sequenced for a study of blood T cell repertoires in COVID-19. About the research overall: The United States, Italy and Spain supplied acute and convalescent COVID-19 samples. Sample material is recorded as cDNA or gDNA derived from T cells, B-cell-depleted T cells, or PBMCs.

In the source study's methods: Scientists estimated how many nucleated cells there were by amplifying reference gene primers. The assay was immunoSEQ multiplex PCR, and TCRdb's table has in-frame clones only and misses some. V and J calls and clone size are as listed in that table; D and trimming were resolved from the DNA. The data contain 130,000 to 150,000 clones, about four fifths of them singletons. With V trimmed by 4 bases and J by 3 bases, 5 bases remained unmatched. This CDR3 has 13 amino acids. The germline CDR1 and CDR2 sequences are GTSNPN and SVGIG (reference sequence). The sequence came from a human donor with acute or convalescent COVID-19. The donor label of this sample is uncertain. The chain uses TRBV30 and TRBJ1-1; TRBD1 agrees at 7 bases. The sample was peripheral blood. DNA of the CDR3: TGTGCCTGGAACATGGACAGGTACACTGAAGCTTTCTTT. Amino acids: CAWNMDRYTEAFF. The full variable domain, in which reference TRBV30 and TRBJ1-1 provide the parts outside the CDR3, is SQTIHQWPATLVQPVGSPLSLECTVEGTSNPNLYWYRQAAGRGLQLLFYSVGIGQISSEVPQNLSASRPQDRQFILSSKKLLLSDSGFYLCAWNMDRYTEAFFGQGTRLTVV.